Shown below are 3 T cell receptor beta chains from a single sample sequenced in a study of cytomegalovirus exposure and HLA in healthy donors. The PCR employed 60 Vbeta primers together with 13 Jbeta primers. Measured with immunoSEQ multiplex PCR; TCRdb has only the in-frame clones, and not every one. The sample lists over 100,000 clones; 75% to 80% were seen once. The sequenced sample was PBMCs. These receptors all stem from a male donor in good health and CMV-seropositive.

V is TRBV2 and J is TRBJ2-7; 8 bases map to TRBD1. CDR1 and CDR2 (germline): SNHLY, FYNNEI. V lost 6 bases and J lost 6; bases outside the gene matches: 4. This CDR3 has 12 residues. This CDR3 is CASRATGGEQYF. As DNA, the CDR3 is TGTGCCAGCAGAGCCACAGGGGGCGAGCAGTACTTC. Full variable domain (rest looked up from reference TRBV2 and TRBJ2-7): EPEVTQTPSHQVTQMGQEVILRCVPISNHLYFYWYRQILGQKVEFLVSFYNNEISEKSEIFDDQFSVERPDGSNFTLKIRSTKLEDSAMYFCASRATGGEQYFGPGTRLTVT.

The V and J genes are TRBV5-1 and TRBJ1-5, with 8 bases that match TRBD1. Unmatched junction bases numbered 2, after V lost 0 bases and J lost 3 bases. Germline CDR1 reads SGHRS; CDR2 reads YFSETQ. The CDR3 is made up of 15 amino acids. The CDR3 reads CASSLGQGNNQPQHF. The CDR3 nucleotides are TGCGCCAGCAGCTTGGGACAGGGGAACAATCAGCCCCAGCATTTT.

This chain uses TRBV27 with TRBJ2-3; the D gene is possibly TRBD2 (5 bases). CDR3 length: 15 amino acids. V was cut by 0 bases and J by 2 bases, with 9 bases left in between. Germline CDR1 reads MNHEY; CDR2 reads SMNVEV (reference sequence). CDR3 amino acids: CASSLSRRATDTQYF. The CDR3 DNA follows: TGTGCCAGCAGTTTATCTCGGCGGGCCACAGATACGCAGTATTTT.